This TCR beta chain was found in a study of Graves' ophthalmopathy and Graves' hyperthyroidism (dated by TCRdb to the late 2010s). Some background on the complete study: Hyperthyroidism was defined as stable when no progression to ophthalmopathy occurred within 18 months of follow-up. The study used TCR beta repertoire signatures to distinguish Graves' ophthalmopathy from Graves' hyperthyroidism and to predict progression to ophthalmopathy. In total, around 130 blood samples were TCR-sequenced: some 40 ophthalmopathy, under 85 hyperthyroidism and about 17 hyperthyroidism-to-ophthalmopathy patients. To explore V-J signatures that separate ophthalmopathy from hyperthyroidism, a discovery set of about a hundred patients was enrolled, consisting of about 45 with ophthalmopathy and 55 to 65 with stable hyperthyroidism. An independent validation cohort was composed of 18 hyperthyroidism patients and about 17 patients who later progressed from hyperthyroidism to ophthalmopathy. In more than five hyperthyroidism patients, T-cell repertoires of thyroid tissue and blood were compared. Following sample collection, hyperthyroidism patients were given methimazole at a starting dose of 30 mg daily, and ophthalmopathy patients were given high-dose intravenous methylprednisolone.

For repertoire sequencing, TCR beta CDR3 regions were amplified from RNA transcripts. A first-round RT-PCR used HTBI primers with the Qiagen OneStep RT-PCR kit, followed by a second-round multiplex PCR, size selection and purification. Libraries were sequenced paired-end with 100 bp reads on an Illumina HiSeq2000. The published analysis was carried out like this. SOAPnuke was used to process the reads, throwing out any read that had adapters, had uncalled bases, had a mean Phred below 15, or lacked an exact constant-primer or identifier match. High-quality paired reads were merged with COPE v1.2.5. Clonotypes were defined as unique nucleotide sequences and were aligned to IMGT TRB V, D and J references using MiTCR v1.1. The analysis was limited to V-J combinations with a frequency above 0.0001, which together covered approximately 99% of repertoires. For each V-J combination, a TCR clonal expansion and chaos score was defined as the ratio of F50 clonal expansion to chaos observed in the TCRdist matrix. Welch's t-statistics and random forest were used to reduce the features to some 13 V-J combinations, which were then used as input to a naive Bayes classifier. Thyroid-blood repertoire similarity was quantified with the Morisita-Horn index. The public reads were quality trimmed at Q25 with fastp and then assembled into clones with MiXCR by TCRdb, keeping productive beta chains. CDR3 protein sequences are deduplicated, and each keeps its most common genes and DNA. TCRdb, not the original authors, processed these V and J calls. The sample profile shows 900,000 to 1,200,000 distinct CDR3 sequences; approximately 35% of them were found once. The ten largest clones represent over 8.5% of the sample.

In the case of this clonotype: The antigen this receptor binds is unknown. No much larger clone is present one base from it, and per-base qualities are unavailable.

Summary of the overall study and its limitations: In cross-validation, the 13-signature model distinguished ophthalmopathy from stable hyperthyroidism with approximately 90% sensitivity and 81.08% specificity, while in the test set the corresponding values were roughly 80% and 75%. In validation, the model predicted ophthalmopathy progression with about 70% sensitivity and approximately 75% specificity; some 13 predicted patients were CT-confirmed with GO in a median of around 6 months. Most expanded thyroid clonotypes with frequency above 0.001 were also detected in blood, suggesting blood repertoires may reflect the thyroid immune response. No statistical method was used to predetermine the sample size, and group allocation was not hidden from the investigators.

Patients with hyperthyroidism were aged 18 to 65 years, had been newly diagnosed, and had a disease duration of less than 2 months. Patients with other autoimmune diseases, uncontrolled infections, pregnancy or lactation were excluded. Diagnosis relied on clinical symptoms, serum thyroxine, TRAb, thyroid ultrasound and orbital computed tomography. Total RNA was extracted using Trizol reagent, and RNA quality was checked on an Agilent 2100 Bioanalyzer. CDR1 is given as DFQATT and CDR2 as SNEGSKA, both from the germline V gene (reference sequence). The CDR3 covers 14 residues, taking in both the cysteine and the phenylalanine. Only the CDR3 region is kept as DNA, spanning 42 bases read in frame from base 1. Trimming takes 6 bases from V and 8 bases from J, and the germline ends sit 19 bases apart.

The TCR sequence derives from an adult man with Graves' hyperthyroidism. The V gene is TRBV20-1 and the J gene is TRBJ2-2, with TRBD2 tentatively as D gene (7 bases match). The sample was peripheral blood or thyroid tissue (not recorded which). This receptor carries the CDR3 CSAKTSSGTGELFF. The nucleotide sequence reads TGCAGTGCAAAGACTAGCTCAGGGACAGGGGAGCTGTTTTTT.